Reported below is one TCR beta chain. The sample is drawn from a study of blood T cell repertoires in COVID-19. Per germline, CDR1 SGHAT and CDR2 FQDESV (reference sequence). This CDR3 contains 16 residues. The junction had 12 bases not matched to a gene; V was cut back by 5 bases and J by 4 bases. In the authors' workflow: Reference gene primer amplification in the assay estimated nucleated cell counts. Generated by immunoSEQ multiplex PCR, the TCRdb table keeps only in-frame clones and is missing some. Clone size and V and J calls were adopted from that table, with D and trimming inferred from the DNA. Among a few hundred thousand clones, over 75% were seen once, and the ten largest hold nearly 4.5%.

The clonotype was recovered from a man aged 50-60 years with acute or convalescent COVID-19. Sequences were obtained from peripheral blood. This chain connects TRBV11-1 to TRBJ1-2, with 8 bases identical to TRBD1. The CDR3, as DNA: TGTGCCAGCAGCCTCCCTGGACAGGGATCTTTCTATGGCTACACCTTC. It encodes CASSLPGQGSFYGYTF.